The sample holds a few counts of the clone carrying this T cell receptor beta chain. Germline CDR1 and CDR2: MGHRA and YSYEKL. The CDR3 length is 15 residues. V lost 4 bases and J lost 0, with 9 bases in between. A second PCR, run for roughly 7 to 11 cycles, used a sample-barcoded 5' primer plus a J-beta primer mix. TCRdb processed the 5' RACE reads anew with MiXCR; each CDR3 protein has one entry. Here the sample spans over a million distinct CDR3 sequences, 35% to 45% being singletons. These data belong to a study of blood T cells in healthy people across ages. Sequenced sample: blood. The gene calls are TRBV4-1 and TRBJ1-4, with D possibly being TRBD1 (6 bases). The receptor's source is a woman aged 18-35 years in good health. The CDR3 region has the DNA TGCGCCAGCAGCCCTTGGACAGCAACTAATGAAAAACTGTTTTTT. Its protein product is CASSPWTATNEKLFF.